This T cell receptor beta chain was sequenced in a study of T cells in Graves' hyperthyroidism and ophthalmopathy. Ahead of any ophthalmopathy symptoms, the blood sample was obtained at the first diagnosis of hyperthyroidism. The CDR3 length is 14 residues. Germline CDR1 KGHSH, CDR2 LQKENI. V lost 3 bases to trimming and J lost 5 bases, with 13 bases between them. Amplification of TCR beta CDR3 regions used RNA as the template. In the first-round RT-PCR of the TCR CDR3, the HTBI primer set was used. One entry per CDR3 protein results from TCRdb running MiXCR on the multiplex PCR reads. Of over 700,000 distinct CDR3 sequences listed, approximately 18% are singletons.

This sequence joins TRBV18 and TRBJ1-2; D not certain. The receptor comes from a woman between 45 and 60 years old with Graves' hyperthyroidism that later progressed to Graves' ophthalmopathy. Sample: blood. The CDR3 region has the DNA TGTGCCAGCTCACCGGCCACAGAGGGATATGGCTACACCTTC. It specifies CASSPATEGYGYTF.